Below, 12 T cell receptor beta chains from the same sample are listed, as sequenced in a study of brain T cells in children with intractable seizures. Time point denoted: blood from clinic visit 5 months post-surgery; TSC patient then seizure free. Sequenced by immunoSEQ multiplex PCR; TCRdb stores in-frame clones only, minus some. Found here are a few hundred thousand clones, about 93% of them singletons; the top ten hold 4.5% to 7%. Specimen: peripheral blood, collected 4 to 5 months after surgery. The receptors were sampled from a boy under two years old with tuberous sclerosis and intractable seizures.

J is TRBJ1-4 and V is TRBV29-1; TRBD1 might be the D (5 bases). V dropped 6 bases and J dropped 3 bases, with 11 bases sitting between them. Germline V CDR1 and CDR2: SQVTM, ANQGSEA. This CDR3 has 13 amino acids. In DNA form, the CDR3 reads TGCAGCGTCTCAGGGAGAGCTAATGAAAAACTGTTTTTT. Protein: CSVSGRANEKLFF.

The chain uses TRBV11-3 and TRBJ2-1, with 8 bases that match TRBD2. The V gene end was trimmed by 6 bases and the J gene end by 0 bases; junction bases not matched to a gene: 7. The CDR3 extends over 16 amino acids. Germline V CDR1 and CDR2: SGHNT, YENEEA. In DNA form, the CDR3 reads TGTGCCAGCAGAGTGTACACTAGCGGCTCCTACAATGAGCAGTTCTTC. Protein sequence: CASRVYTSGSYNEQFF.

The CDR3 here is CASSLEGNGEKLFF. The CDR3 DNA is TGCGCCAGCAGCTTGGAAGGGAACGGTGAAAAACTGTTTTTT. The rearrangement joins TRBV5-1 to TRBJ1-4; unclear D gene. Trimming shortened V by 0 bases and J by 7 bases, and 10 bases separated the two germline ends. In germline, CDR1 is SGHRS, CDR2 YFSETQ. The CDR3 extends over 14 amino acids.

The rearrangement joins TRBV20-1 to TRBJ2-1, with a weak D call TRBD2 (6 bases). Germline V CDR1 and CDR2: DFQATT, SNEGSKA (reference sequence). V shed 3 bases and J shed 4 bases, with 16 bases lying between them. The CDR3 is 15 amino acids. The CDR3 sequence is CSASGRRDLYNEQFF. CDR3 DNA sequence: TGCAGTGCTAGTGGTCGGCGGGACTTATACAATGAGCAGTTCTTC.

This sequence joins TRBV6-6 and TRBJ1-4; TRBD1 matches at 7 bases. This CDR3 has 13 amino acids. Germline trimming cut 8 bases from V and 7 bases from J; bases unmatched to any gene: 7. Germline CDR1 is MNHNY and CDR2 is SVGAGI (reference sequence). CDR3 coding DNA: TGTGCCAGCCTGAGGGGGACAGCTGAAAAACTGTTTTTT. This gives the protein CASLRGTAEKLFF.

The chain is built from TRBV7-2 and TRBJ2-2; no clear D gene. This CDR3 is 14 amino acids long. In germline, CDR1 is SGHTA, CDR2 FQGNSA. Trimming took off 0 bases at V and 5 bases at J, with 7 bases between the two ends. This chain's CDR3 is CASSLARSTGELFF. The CDR3 nucleotides are TGTGCCAGCAGCTTAGCGCGGAGTACCGGGGAGCTGTTTTTT.

The gene calls are TRBV2 and TRBJ2-7; 10 nucleotides line up with TRBD2. CDR1 is SNHLY, CDR2 FYNNEI, per germline. CDR3 length: 12 amino acids. CDR3: CGAGGSSYEQYF. Written as DNA, the CDR3 is TGTGGAGCGGGAGGGAGCTCCTACGAGCAGTACTTC.

CDR3 residues: CASSLNTYNEQFF. The CDR3 coding sequence is TGTGCCAGCAGCTTGAATACCTACAATGAGCAGTTCTTC. The chain recombines TRBV5-6 with TRBJ2-1; D not resolved. Deletions cut 1 base from V and 2 bases from J, with 4 bases between. The CDR3 loop spans 13 amino acids. Looked up from germline, CDR1 is SGHDT and CDR2 is YYEEEE.

The chain couples TRBV10-1 to TRBJ2-5; perhaps TRBD2 as D (7 bases). Germline V gene lookup returns CDR1 WNHNN and CDR2 SYGVQD (reference sequence). The CDR3 runs 16 residues. The V gene lost 8 bases and the J gene lost 3 bases, with 22 bases spanning the gap. The CDR3 sequence: CASGLLTRGDKETQYF. CDR3 DNA: TGCGCCAGCGGGTTATTGACCCGGGGGGACAAAGAGACCCAGTACTTC.

The chain carries TRBV11-3 and TRBJ1-1, with unresolved D. V was cut by 4 bases and J by 0 bases, with 15 bases left in between. The CDR3 is 16 amino acids. The germline CDR1 and CDR2 sequences are SGHNT and YENEEA. CDR3 sequence: CASSYGATPMNTEAFF. The CDR3 nucleotides are TGTGCCAGCAGCTACGGCGCAACGCCGATGAACACTGAAGCTTTCTTT.

This chain uses TRBV10-3 with TRBJ1-5; 7 bases map to TRBD1. The germline V gene encodes CDR1 ENHRY and CDR2 SYGVKD. This CDR3 contains 15 residues. Unmatched junction bases numbered 3, after V lost 0 bases and J lost 4 bases. CDR3 amino acids: CAISESRDRNQPQHF. As DNA, the CDR3 is TGTGCCATCAGTGAGTCTAGGGACAGAAATCAGCCCCAGCATTTT.

This clone was found many times. The CDR3 DNA reads TGTGCCACCAGTGATTCAACAGGGGTGGGCACCGGGGAGCTGTTTTTT. This sequence encodes CATSDSTGVGTGELFF. The gene calls are TRBV24-1 and TRBJ2-2, with TRBD1 matching over 7 bases. Unmatched junction bases numbered 6, after V lost 2 bases and J lost 4 bases. The CDR3 is 16 amino acids. Germline V gene lookup returns CDR1 KGHDR and CDR2 SFDVKD.